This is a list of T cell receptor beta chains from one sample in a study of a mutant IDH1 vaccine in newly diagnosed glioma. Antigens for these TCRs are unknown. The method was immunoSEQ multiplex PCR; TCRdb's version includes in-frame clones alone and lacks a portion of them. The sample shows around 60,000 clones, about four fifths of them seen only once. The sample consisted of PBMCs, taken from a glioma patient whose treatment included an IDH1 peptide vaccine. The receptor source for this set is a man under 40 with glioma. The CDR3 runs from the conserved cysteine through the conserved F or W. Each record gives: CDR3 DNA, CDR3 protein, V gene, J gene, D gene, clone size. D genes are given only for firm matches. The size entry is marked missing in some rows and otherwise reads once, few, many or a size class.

CDR3nt: TGTGCCAGCAGTGACTCTAGGACAGGGGGCTACAATGAGCAGTTCTTC
CDR3aa: CASSDSRTGGYNEQFF
v_gene: TRBV6-4
j_gene: TRBJ2-1
d_gene: TRBD1
abundance: once

CDR3nt: TGCAGCGTGGGACTAGCGGACTACGAGCAGTACTTC
CDR3aa: CSVGLADYEQYF
v_gene: TRBV29-1
j_gene: TRBJ2-7
d_gene: TRBD2
abundance: NA

CDR3nt: TGTGCCAGCTCACTGACCGTGCCAGGGTCTAATGAAAAACTGTTTTTT
CDR3aa: CASSLTVPGSNEKLFF
v_gene: TRBV18
j_gene: TRBJ1-4
d_gene: NA
abundance: NA

CDR3nt: TGTGCCAGCAGTTTAGTCGACAGGGTCATCTATGGCTACACCTTC
CDR3aa: CASSLVDRVIYGYTF
v_gene: TRBV28
j_gene: TRBJ1-2
d_gene: TRBD1
abundance: NA

CDR3nt: TGCAGCGTTGAACGACAGAACACTGAAGCTTTCTTT
CDR3aa: CSVERQNTEAFF
v_gene: TRBV29-1
j_gene: TRBJ1-1
d_gene: NA
abundance: NA

CDR3nt: TGCGCCAGCAGTCAGATGCGGGTATTGGGGCAAGAGACCCAGTACTTC
CDR3aa: CASSQMRVLGQETQYF
v_gene: TRBV4-1
j_gene: TRBJ2-5
d_gene: NA
abundance: NA

CDR3nt: TGTGCCAGCAGCCGGGACCTTCGGAACTCTGGAAACACCATATATTTT
CDR3aa: CASSRDLRNSGNTIYF
v_gene: TRBV7-9
j_gene: TRBJ1-3
d_gene: NA
abundance: NA

CDR3nt: TGTGCCAGCTCACCCTTAGCGTCCTTTTTCGAAAAACTGTTTTTT
CDR3aa: CASSPLASFFEKLFF
v_gene: TRBV18
j_gene: TRBJ1-4
d_gene: NA
abundance: once

CDR3nt: TGCGCCAGCAGCTTGGAGGGAGGGAATGAAAAACTGTTTTTT
CDR3aa: CASSLEGGNEKLFF
v_gene: TRBV5-1
j_gene: TRBJ1-4
d_gene: NA
abundance: once

CDR3nt: TGCGCCAGCAGCCGGGGGGTGAACACTGAAGCTTTCTTT
CDR3aa: CASSRGVNTEAFF
v_gene: TRBV5-1
j_gene: TRBJ1-1
d_gene: NA
abundance: NA

CDR3nt: TGTGCCAGCAGCGTGCAGTATTCACCCCTCCACTTT
CDR3aa: CASSVQYSPLHF
v_gene: TRBV25-1
j_gene: TRBJ1-6
d_gene: NA
abundance: NA

CDR3nt: TGTGCCAGCAGTCTTGGACAGGGAAATTCACCCCTCCACTTT
CDR3aa: CASSLGQGNSPLHF
v_gene: TRBV27
j_gene: TRBJ1-6
d_gene: TRBD1
abundance: once

CDR3nt: TGTGCCAGCAGGGACCCTGCCAATGAGCAGTTCTTC
CDR3aa: CASRDPANEQFF
v_gene: TRBV5-5
j_gene: TRBJ2-1
d_gene: NA
abundance: NA

CDR3nt: TGCAGTGCTAGAGAGTCAGGGCGCTACACCTTC
CDR3aa: CSARESGRYTF
v_gene: TRBV20-1
j_gene: TRBJ1-2
d_gene: NA
abundance: NA

CDR3nt: TGCGCCAGCAGCTTGTTGGAGGGGCGAACTGAAGCTTTCTTT
CDR3aa: CASSLLEGRTEAFF
v_gene: TRBV5-1
j_gene: TRBJ1-1
d_gene: NA
abundance: few

CDR3nt: TGCGCCAGCAGCCAAGGGAAAGAAATTAATTCACCCCTCCACTTT
CDR3aa: CASSQGKEINSPLHF
v_gene: TRBV4-1
j_gene: TRBJ1-6
d_gene: NA
abundance: NA

CDR3nt: TGCGCCAGCAGTGAATTGTGGACAGCCACTGAAGCTTTCTTT
CDR3aa: CASSELWTATEAFF
v_gene: TRBV10-1
j_gene: TRBJ1-1
d_gene: NA
abundance: few

CDR3nt: TGTGCCAGCAGCTTGGGGACAGACTCTGGAAACACCATATATTTT
CDR3aa: CASSLGTDSGNTIYF
v_gene: TRBV11-2
j_gene: TRBJ1-3
d_gene: TRBD1
abundance: once